These 25 T cell receptor beta chains came from one sample sequenced in a study of glioma-infiltrating T cells. Using RNA template, CDR3s of TCR alpha and beta were amplified with iRepertoire arm-PCR. TCRdb re-derived calls from the multiplex PCR reads in MiXCR, one entry per CDR3 protein. The data show about 210,000 distinct CDR3 sequences, roughly 32% seen once. The sequencing input was glioma tissue, nonneoplastic brain tissue, or PBMCs (not recorded which). The receptors originated from a human donor with low-grade glioma or glioblastoma, undergoing nonglioma brain surgery, or in good health (not recorded which).

Worth noting for this clonotype: Since a much larger clone is just one base distant, this may be a read error. The rearrangement joins TRBV19 to TRBJ2-1, with 9 positions matching TRBD2. Germline CDR1 is LNHDA and CDR2 is SQIVND (reference sequence). The CDR3 has 15 residues. This CDR3 is CASSSLAGAYNVQFF. For the CDR3, the DNA is TGTGCCAGTAGTTCCTTAGCGGGAGCCTACAATGTGCAGTTCTTC.

This clonotype has a count of ten or more. The CDR3 is CATSDRTGGAIYEQYF. In DNA, the CDR3 is TGTGCCACCAGTGACCGGACAGGGGGCGCGATCTACGAGCAGTACTTC. The chain uses TRBV24-1 and TRBJ2-7, with 11 bases identical to TRBD1. After removal of 4 bases from V and 3 bases from J, the junction contained 7 bases not matched to a gene. The CDR3 consists of 16 residues. Germline V gene sequence: CDR1 KGHDR, CDR2 SFDVKD.

This rearrangement joins TRBV27 to TRBJ2-7; 7 nucleotides align to TRBD1. After removal of 4 bases from V and 5 bases from J, the junction contained 5 bases not matched to a gene. CDR1 MNHEY and CDR2 SMNVEV come from the germline V gene (reference sequence). This CDR3 has 13 amino acids. The CDR3 sequence: CASSSGTEDEQYF. DNA of the CDR3: TGTGCCAGCAGTTCCGGGACAGAGGACGAGCAGTACTTC.

The sample holds many counts of this clonotype. The DNA for the CDR3 is TGTGCCAGCAGGAGGACAGGGGATACTGAAGCTTTCTTT. It is translated as CASRRTGDTEAFF. The V call is TRBV2, the J call TRBJ1-1, with 9 bases that match TRBD1. This CDR3 contains 13 residues. Germline values: CDR1 SNHLY, CDR2 FYNNEI. Germline trimming cut 6 bases from V and 5 bases from J; bases unmatched to any gene: 4.

Only a few counts were recorded for this clonotype. The chain couples TRBV5-4 to TRBJ2-3, with unresolved D. The CDR3 is made up of 13 amino acids. CDR1 and CDR2 from the germline V gene are SGHNT and YYREEE (reference sequence). V was clipped by 2 bases and J by 4 bases, with 8 bases between them. The CDR3 DNA follows: TGTGCCAGCAGCTTAACGGGTGCAGATACGCAGTATTTT. This gives the protein CASSLTGADTQYF.

This clonotype appeared many times. The chain couples TRBV4-1 to TRBJ2-7; the D is unclear. CDR3 size: 11 residues. V was cut by 3 bases and J by 3 bases, with 3 bases left in between. Germline values: CDR1 MGHRA, CDR2 YSYEKL. The CDR3, as DNA: TGCGCCAGCAGCCATAACTACGAGCAGTACTTC. Amino acids: CASSHNYEQYF.

This clonotype appeared a few times. The genes are TRBV5-4 and TRBJ2-7; 7 nucleotides line up with TRBD2. CDR1 SGHNT and CDR2 YYREEE come from the germline V gene (reference sequence). This CDR3 is built from 14 residues. Trimming removed 1 base from V and 3 bases from J; junction bases left unmatched: 4. The CDR3: CASSLSGNRYEQYF. The DNA of the CDR3 is TGTGCCAGCAGCTTGAGCGGGAATCGCTACGAGCAGTACTTC.

This clonotype was seen just once. A clone one base away is much larger, so this may be a read error. This chain links TRBV4-1 with TRBJ2-3; D might be TRBD1 or TRBD2, each matching 6 bases. V was shortened by 5 bases and J by 5 bases, with 14 bases between the two germline ends. This CDR3 is 14 amino acids long. Germline values: CDR1 MGHRA, CDR2 YSYEKL. The CDR3 DNA is TGCGCCAGCAGCTCGGGGGCTAGCCTAGATACGCAGTATTTT. Protein: CASSSGASLDTQYF.

The sample holds many counts of this clonotype. The chain joins TRBV27 to TRBJ1-5, with 10 bases fitting TRBD1. The CDR3 has 16 residues. The V gene's germline CDR1 is MNHEY and CDR2 SMNVEV (reference sequence). J was trimmed by 6 bases and V by 0 bases; bases with no gene match: 5. Here the CDR3 DNA reads TGTGCCAGCAGTTTATCGTGGACAGGGGGGAGTCAGCCCCAGCATTTT. Protein sequence: CASSLSWTGGSQPQHF.

As for this clonotype: A read error may account for a junction end that differs from germline. The genes are TRBV19 and TRBJ1-5, with D possibly matching TRBD1 (6 bases). The CDR3 extends over 18 amino acids. Per the germline V gene, CDR1 is LNHDA and CDR2 is SQIVND (reference sequence). The CDR3 protein is CAISIAVWAGASNQPQHF. The CDR3 nucleotides are TGTGCCATTAGTATAGCGGTTTGGGCGGGGGCTAGCAATCAGCCCCAGCATTTT.

This clonotype was seen more than once but under ten times. V usage is TRBV30 and J usage is TRBJ2-1; 9 positions match TRBD2. The CDR3 runs 14 residues. Germline values: CDR1 GTSNPN, CDR2 SVGIG (reference sequence). With V trimmed by 1 base and J by 6 bases, 4 bases remained unmatched. The CDR3 reads CAWSAAGGTNEQFF. In DNA form, the CDR3 reads TGTGCCTGGAGTGCAGCGGGAGGTACCAATGAGCAGTTCTTC.

This clonotype showed up many times. V and J are TRBV27 and TRBJ1-4, with D uncertain. V gave up 2 bases and J gave up 5 bases, with 9 bases separating them. Germline-derived CDR1 and CDR2 are MNHEY and SMNVEV (reference sequence). This CDR3 comprises 14 residues. CDR3 protein: CASSLGQLNEKLFF. The DNA for the CDR3 is TGTGCCAGCAGTTTAGGGCAGTTAAATGAAAAACTGTTTTTT.

The chain combines TRBV29-1 with TRBJ2-7, with TRBD1 matching over 11 bases. V lost 4 bases to trimming and J lost 6 bases; unmatched junction nucleotides: 5. Germline CDR1 is SQVTM and CDR2 is ANQGSEA. The CDR3 has 13 amino acids. CDR3 sequence reads: CSVGGTGGGEQYF. CDR3 bases: TGCAGCGTTGGGGGGACAGGGGGTGGCGAGCAGTACTTC.

In this sample, this clonotype turned up many times. The chain has TRBV7-8 and TRBJ1-6; a weak D match, TRBD1 (5 bases). V lost 0 bases, J lost 8 bases, and 11 bases lay in between. The CDR3 has 15 amino acids. Germline-derived CDR1 and CDR2 are SGHVS and FQNEAQ. The CDR3 loop reads CASSLASVTDSPLHF. CDR3 nucleotides: TGTGCCAGCAGCTTAGCCTCTGTGACAGATTCACCCCTCCACTTT.

The genes are TRBV19 and TRBJ2-1; D not resolved. Deletions cut 2 bases from V and 0 bases from J, with 14 bases between. The CDR3 consists of 17 residues. Germline assignment: CDR1 LNHDA and CDR2 SQIVND (reference sequence). In DNA, the CDR3 is TGTGCCAGTAGTATACGGGTCCCGACATCCTCCTACAATGAGCAGTTCTTC. Protein sequence: CASSIRVPTSSYNEQFF.

This clonotype has only a few counts. A read error may produce the germline difference seen at one junction end. The chain combines TRBV4-1 with TRBJ2-1; 13 bases are shared with TRBD2. This CDR3 has 17 residues. Germline CDR1 reads MGHRA; CDR2 reads YSYEKL. This CDR3 reads CASSQGGGGLAGNGQFF. DNA for the CDR3: TGCGCCAGCAGCCAAGGGGGGGGGGGACTAGCGGGGAATGGGCAGTTCTTC.

To note about this clonotype: At one of its ends the junction is not consistent with the germline gene, which may arise from a read error. V gene TRBV7-9 combines with J gene TRBJ2-3; D is perhaps TRBD1 (5 bases). Germline-derived CDR1 and CDR2 are SEHNR and FQNEAQ (reference sequence). This CDR3 spans 14 amino acids. The CDR3 nucleotides are TGTGCCAGCAGCCTCGGAGACAGCAAAGATACGCAGTGTTTT. This translates into CASSLGDSKDTQCF.

The rearrangement uses TRBV19 and TRBJ2-1, with a possible D match to TRBD1 (6 bases). The CDR3 totals 15 residues. Per the germline V gene, CDR1 is LNHDA and CDR2 is SQIVND (reference sequence). V lost 3 bases to trimming and J lost 8 bases, with 17 bases between them. As DNA, the CDR3 is TGTGCCAGTAGTATGGGTGGACAGAGCACCTATGAGCAGTTCTTC. The encoded protein is CASSMGGQSTYEQFF.

There are many counts of this clonotype. V gene TRBV7-2 combines with J gene TRBJ2-5, with 8 positions matching TRBD1. V shed 5 bases and J 6 bases; nucleotides not matched to a gene: 5. There are 13 residues in the CDR3. Per the germline V gene, CDR1 is SGHTA and CDR2 is FQGNSA. CDR3 DNA sequence: TGTGCCAGCAGCAAACGACAGGGGCAGACCCAGTACTTC. This translates into CASSKRQGQTQYF.

As to this clonotype: A read error is possible here, since a much larger clone lies one base away. This chain's CDR3 is CASSRTVLNEKPFF. CDR3 in DNA: TGTGCCAGCAGCCGGACAGTCCTTAATGAAAAACCGTTTTTT. This rearrangement joins TRBV6-1 to TRBJ1-4; D is possibly TRBD1 (6 bases). The CDR3 totals 14 residues. CDR1 and CDR2 from the germline V gene are MNHNS and SASEGT.

This CDR3 is CASSQGAGKPYEQYF. CDR3 nucleotides: TGTGCCAGCAGCCAAGGAGCCGGGAAACCTTACGAGCAGTACTTC. The chain employs TRBV3-1 and TRBJ2-7; tentative D call: TRBD2 (5 bases). From germline, CDR1 is LGHDT and CDR2 YNNKEL (reference sequence). The CDR3 spans 15 residues. Between the trimmed V and J ends, which lost 1 base and 4 bases, there was a span of 14 bases.

In its sample, this clonotype was seen many times. This rearrangement joins TRBV7-9 to TRBJ2-7; D gene uncertain. The CDR3 covers 14 residues. CDR1 is SEHNR, CDR2 FQNEAQ, per germline (reference sequence). V was shortened by 6 bases and J by 3 bases, with 15 bases between the two germline ends. CDR3 coding DNA: TGTGCCAGCAGTTCAGACACGACCATCTACGAGCAGTACTTC. This encodes CASSSDTTIYEQYF.

At least ten counts were recorded for this clonotype. V and J are TRBV6-5 and TRBJ1-1, with 9 nucleotides matching TRBD1. V dropped 2 bases and J dropped 4; count of bases not matched to a gene: 2. The germline CDR1 and CDR2 sequences are MNHEY and SVGAGI. The CDR3 extends over 14 amino acids. DNA for the CDR3: TGTGCCAGCAGTTACGACAGGGGGTCCACTGAAGCTTTCTTT. Amino acids: CASSYDRGSTEAFF.

This clonotype appeared many times. The CDR3 spells CASSQATGFFEQFF. CDR3 DNA: TGTGCCAGCAGCCAAGCCACAGGGTTTTTTGAGCAGTTCTTC. This chain uses TRBV14 with TRBJ2-1; D is perhaps TRBD1 (6 bases). From germline, CDR1 is SGHDN and CDR2 FVKESK. With 1 base removed from V and 9 bases from J, the gap between germline ends came to 13 bases. This CDR3 comprises 14 residues.

With regard to this clonotype: A much larger clone is a single base away; this may be a read error. The chain has TRBV3-1 and TRBJ2-1; possibly TRBD2 for D (5 bases). Trimming left V 1 base short and J 7 bases short, with 11 bases between. The length of the CDR3 is 14 residues. CDR1 is LGHDT and CDR2 is YNNKEL in the germline V gene (reference sequence). The CDR3 DNA sequence: TGTGCCAGCAGCCAAGGAGAGAGGGCGAATGAGCAGTTCTTC. Amino acid sequence: CASSQGERANEQFF.